This T cell receptor (beta chain) was profiled in a study of post-analysis software for immune sequencing data. Background on the study: Progressive-relapsing, secondary progressive and relapsing-remitting multiple sclerosis were among the disease courses included. Study-level points and caveats: Included in a set of roughly five TRBV segments more frequent in patients than controls were TRBV5-6, TRBV5-1 and TRBV20-1.

Prepared libraries of TCR beta cDNA carried unique molecular identifiers. T cells numbering roughly 1 to 10 million yielded 500,000 to 550,000 cDNA molecules. One entry per CDR3 protein results from TCRdb running MiXCR on the PCR reads. The profile shows 650,000 to 850,000 distinct CDR3 sequences, roughly half of them singletons. As concerns this clonotype: Its cognate antigen is unknown.

CDR3 length: 15 amino acids. In germline, CDR1 is LGHDT, CDR2 YNNKEL (reference sequence). The ends were cut back, 4 bases at V and 2 bases at J, with 15 bases in the middle. The source material was blood. The TCR sequence derives from a girl aged 5-17 years with multiple sclerosis. The chain employs TRBV3-1 and TRBJ2-7, with a tentative D call TRBD1 (6 bases). The CDR3 here is CASSLRRDTAYEQYF. The CDR3, as DNA: TGTGCCAGCAGCCTGAGAAGGGACACCGCCTACGAGCAGTACTTC.